The present T cell receptor (beta chain) was sequenced within a study of blood T cells in healthy people across ages. With a J-beta primer mix and a sample-barcoded 5' primer, a second PCR ran 7 to 11 cycles. One entry per CDR3 protein, called by TCRdb with MiXCR from the 5' RACE reads. This table holds around 800,000 distinct CDR3 sequences, about 26% found once. Comments on this clonotype: The antigen remains undetermined.

Overall study results and limits: Per million T cells, the diversity of TCR beta decreased roughly linearly as age advanced.

V lost 5 bases and J lost 4; bases outside the gene matches: 5. This CDR3 has 13 residues. The germline gives CDR1 SGHVS, CDR2 FNYEAQ. The data were also submitted as part of a second study, on T cells of mothers and their children.

Material for sequencing was blood. This TCR was recovered from a boy between 10 and 17 years old in good health. V usage is TRBV7-6 and J usage is TRBJ2-7, with 7 bases matching TRBD1. CDR3 sequence: CASSPQQGYEQYF. In DNA, the CDR3 is TGTGCCAGCAGCCCTCAACAGGGGTACGAGCAGTACTTC. The variable domain in full, completed from reference TRBV7-6 and TRBJ2-7, reads GAGVSQSPRYKVTKRGQDVALRCDPISGHVSLYWYRQALGQGPEFLTYFNYEAQQDKSGLPNDRFSAERPEGSISTLTIQRTEQRDSAMYRCASSPQQGYEQYFGPGTRLTVT.